This entry is about one T cell receptor beta chain. The data are from a study of blood T cell repertoires in COVID-19. Looking at the study overall: Samples taken during acute and convalescent COVID-19 were collected in the United States, Italy and Spain. Sources were T cells, B-cell-depleted T cells, or PBMCs; the material itself was cDNA or gDNA.

Per the authors' pipeline: Researchers report that nucleated cell counts were estimated from reference gene primer amplification. The protocol was immunoSEQ multiplex PCR, while the TCRdb copy is restricted to in-frame clones and leaves out a portion. The V and J calls and clone size were taken over from that table, and D and trimming were inferred from the DNA. The sample holds about 390,000 clones; approximately 87% are singletons and the top ten take approximately 2.4%. Enrolled during active infection, Seattle patients were then followed longitudinally. This receptor was identified in a woman aged 55-75 years with COVID-19, enrolled during active disease. Specimen: peripheral blood.

The CDR3 DNA reads as TGTGCCAGCAGCCCCACAGGGGGTAGTCAGCCCCAGCATTTT. It yields the protein CASSPTGGSQPQHF. The chain employs TRBV9 and TRBJ1-5; 8 nucleotides match TRBD1. Trimming cost V 4 bases and J 6 bases; bases outside gene matches: 6. The CDR3 loop spans 14 amino acids. CDR1 and CDR2 from the germline V gene are SGDLS and YYNGEE.